The 23 T cell receptor beta chains reported below all come from one sample, sequenced in a study of response to subunit inactivated influenza vaccine. TCRdb independently ran MiXCR on the RT-PCR reads; one entry per CDR3 protein. This table has hundreds of thousands of distinct CDR3 sequences, 12% to 15% appearing once. This specimen was PBMCs from blood, taken roughly 2 weeks before vaccination. The source is a man aged 45-60 years who received an inactivated influenza vaccine.

This clonotype was detected a few times. The rearrangement uses TRBV21-1 and TRBJ2-5; the D call of TRBD1 is as the table states it, not checked on the DNA. TRBV21-1 is a known pseudogene. The CDR3 consists of 18 residues. CDR3 amino acids: CASSKRGRGQGIEETQYF. The CDR3 nucleotides read TGTGCCAGCAGCAAAAGGGGGCGTGGACAGGGCATTGAAGAGACCCAGTACTTC.

A few counts support this clonotype. The chain has TRBV24-1 and TRBJ2-5, with 10 positions matching TRBD1. Germline V gene data show CDR1 as KGHDR and CDR2 as SFDVKD. CDR3 size: 18 residues. J lost 4 bases, V lost 2 bases, and 12 bases had no gene match. CDR3 amino acids: CATSDSLPRTGGSETQYF. The CDR3 nucleotides are TGTGCCACCAGTGATTCCCTCCCCCGGACAGGGGGGTCAGAGACCCAGTACTTC.

The rearrangement links TRBV11-1 to TRBJ2-7, with TRBD2 identical over 7 bases. Germline V gene sequence: CDR1 SGHAT, CDR2 FQDESV (reference sequence). After removal of 5 bases from V and 3 bases from J, the junction contained 13 bases not matched to a gene. CDR3 size: 16 residues. CDR3 in DNA: TGTGCCAGCAGCCAGAGGGACTATCTTACTAGCTACGAGCAGTACTTC. It yields the protein CASSQRDYLTSYEQYF.

This clonotype was detected a few times. Here the CDR3 reads CASSSVPKEKLFF. DNA of the CDR3: TGTGCCAGCAGTTCGGTTCCCAAGGAAAAACTGTTTTTT. This chain uses TRBV28 with TRBJ1-4, with no clear D. This CDR3 comprises 13 residues. Looked up from germline, CDR1 is MDHEN and CDR2 is SYDVKM. The germline V and J ends were trimmed by 4 bases and 8 bases, with 11 bases remaining between them.

The chain combines TRBV25-1 with TRBJ2-5; unclear D gene. The CDR3 contains 15 residues. Trimming cost V 1 base and J 1 base, with 10 bases left between them. Germline loops: CDR1 MGHDK, CDR2 SYGVNS. The CDR3: CASSELGAGQETQYF. CDR3 DNA sequence: TGTGCCAGCAGTGAATTGGGTGCAGGCCAAGAGACCCAGTACTTC.

The gene calls are TRBV10-3 and TRBJ2-7, with TRBD1 as a possible D gene (5 bases). The V end was cut by 6 bases, the J end by 8 bases, with 17 bases between. CDR1 is ENHRY and CDR2 is SYGVKD in the germline V gene. The CDR3 has 13 amino acids. CDR3 in DNA: TGTGCCATCAGCGACAGTAACAGTCGTCAGCAGTACTTC. Its protein product is CAISDSNSRQQYF.

The rearrangement uses TRBV3-1 and TRBJ2-1; TRBD2 agrees at 15 bases. The CDR3 has 18 residues. Looked up from germline, CDR1 is LGHDT and CDR2 is YNNKEL (reference sequence). With 4 bases clipped from V and 0 bases from J, the junction kept 4 bases outside the gene matches. CDR3 sequence (DNA): TGTGCCAGCAGCCCCCGGGGACTAGCGGGAGGCTCCTACAATGAGCAGTTCTTC. It yields the protein CASSPRGLAGGSYNEQFF.

This clonotype has a handful of counts. The V gene is TRBV4-1, the J gene TRBJ1-6; no reliable D call. Germline CDR1 MGHRA, CDR2 YSYEKL. The CDR3 contains 15 residues. The V end was cut by 2 bases, the J end by 3 bases, with 8 bases between. CDR3: CASSQQTSYNSPLHF. The CDR3 region has the DNA TGCGCCAGCAGCCAACAGACTAGCTATAATTCACCCCTCCACTTT.

This rearrangement joins TRBV27 to TRBJ1-1; D not certain. Germline CDR1 is MNHEY and CDR2 is SMNVEV (reference sequence). The CDR3 runs to 13 residues. V shed 2 bases and J shed 6 bases, with 10 bases lying between them. The CDR3, as DNA: TGTGCCAGCAGTTTACTTGGCGGCGCTGAAGCTTTCTTT. Its translation: CASSLLGGAEAFF.

The chain is built from TRBV19 and TRBJ2-5, with D possibly matching TRBD1 (5 bases). CDR3 size: 15 residues. The V gene's germline CDR1 is LNHDA and CDR2 SQIVND (reference sequence). V was trimmed by 2 bases and J by 4 bases, leaving 14 bases between them. In DNA form, the CDR3 reads TGTGCCAGTAGTATATACACCCAGGGCCCAGAGACCCAGTACTTC. Translating it yields CASSIYTQGPETQYF.

The CDR3 nucleotides are TGCAGTGCCACGACAGGGTCGAGCAATCAGCCCCAGCATTTT. Its translation: CSATTGSSNQPQHF. The chain couples TRBV20-1 to TRBJ1-5; the match to TRBD1 covers 7 bases. Germline loops: CDR1 DFQATT, CDR2 SNEGSKA (reference sequence). The CDR3 spans 14 residues. The J segment lost 1 base and the V segment lost 6 bases, leaving 6 bases of the junction unmatched.

The rearrangement joins TRBV7-8 to TRBJ1-6, with 8 bases lining up with TRBD1. After removal of 4 bases from V and 7 bases from J, the junction contained 6 bases not matched to a gene. The CDR3 loop spans 15 amino acids. Germline V lookup: CDR1 SGHVS, CDR2 FQNEAQ. As DNA, the CDR3 is TGTGCCAGCAGCTCCAGACAGGGGCCGAATTCACCCCTCCACTTT. It specifies CASSSRQGPNSPLHF.

The table lists this clonotype with many counts. The chain's CDR3 is CASSQAGPYNEQFF. In DNA, the CDR3 is TGTGCCAGCAGCCAAGCGGGACCCTACAATGAGCAGTTCTTC. V is TRBV3-1 and J is TRBJ2-1; D is perhaps TRBD1 or TRBD2 (5 bases each). V was clipped by 1 base and J by 2 bases, with 6 bases between them. This CDR3 has 14 amino acids. Germline V CDR1 and CDR2: LGHDT, YNNKEL (reference sequence).

V and J are TRBV12-3 or TRBV12-4 and TRBJ2-7; 7 nucleotides align to TRBD1. V lost 0 bases, J lost 2 bases, and 7 bases stayed unmatched. The CDR3 covers 16 residues. The CDR3 region has the DNA TGTGCCAGCAGTTTAGCGAGGGGACAGCGGCCCTACGAGCAGTACTTC. Translating it yields CASSLARGQRPYEQYF.

At least ten counts were recorded for this clonotype. This rearrangement joins TRBV20-1 to TRBJ2-7; D not resolved. The CDR3 is 13 residues long. Looked up from germline, CDR1 is DFQATT and CDR2 is SNEGSKA (reference sequence). Trimming stripped 2 bases from V and 4 bases from J, with 12 bases between. The DNA of the CDR3 is TGCAGTGCTAGAAGTCCCGGTGGGTACGAGCAGTACTTC. Encoded protein: CSARSPGGYEQYF.

V gene TRBV20-1 combines with J gene TRBJ1-1; D gene unclear. The CDR3 is 15 residues long. CDR1 DFQATT and CDR2 SNEGSKA come from the germline V gene (reference sequence). V was clipped by 0 bases and J by 1 base, with 12 bases between them. The DNA of the CDR3 is TGCAGTGCTAGAGATCTGCTGAGGACGAACACTGAAGCTTTCTTT. Its protein is CSARDLLRTNTEAFF.

The V and J genes are TRBV24-1 and TRBJ2-5; 9 bases are shared with TRBD1. The germline gives CDR1 KGHDR, CDR2 SFDVKD. J was trimmed by 2 bases and V by 4 bases; bases with no gene match: 4. The CDR3 sequence is 15 residues long. The CDR3 spells CATSETGGGQETQYF. The DNA for the CDR3 is TGTGCCACCAGTGAAACAGGGGGCGGGCAAGAGACCCAGTACTTC.

This clonotype has a handful of counts. V usage is TRBV6-5 and J usage is TRBJ2-5; no firm D call. V was cut by 0 bases and J by 4 bases, with 9 bases left in between. Looked up from germline, CDR1 is MNHEY and CDR2 is SVGAGI. The CDR3 loop spans 14 amino acids. The CDR3 DNA is TGTGCCAGCAGTTACTCCCCGTGGGGAGAGACCCAGTACTTC. As protein: CASSYSPWGETQYF.

This rearrangement joins TRBV20-1 to TRBJ1-1, with D perhaps TRBD1 (5 bases). With 7 bases removed from V and 0 bases from J, the gap between germline ends came to 12 bases. This CDR3 region has 13 residues. Per the germline V gene, CDR1 is DFQATT and CDR2 is SNEGSKA (reference sequence). The CDR3 loop is CSGVGGVNTEAFF. As DNA, the CDR3 is TGCAGTGGAGTTGGGGGGGTGAACACTGAAGCTTTCTTT.

This clonotype came up a few times. The CDR3 region is CSAREPGQGQETQYF. The CDR3 DNA follows: TGCAGTGCTAGGGAGCCGGGACAGGGGCAAGAGACCCAGTACTTC. The rearrangement joins TRBV20-1 to TRBJ2-5, with 10 bases fitting TRBD1. This CDR3 region has 15 residues. J lost 2 bases, V lost 3 bases, and 6 bases had no gene match. CDR1 is DFQATT, CDR2 SNEGSKA, per germline (reference sequence).

The chain couples TRBV5-1 to TRBJ2-7; D is ambiguous. Germline V gene data show CDR1 as SGHRS and CDR2 as YFSETQ. This CDR3 spans 14 amino acids. V lost 6 bases and J lost 0, with 13 bases in between. CDR3 DNA: TGCGCCAGCAAGTTGGAATACCTCTCCTACGAGCAGTACTTC. It encodes CASKLEYLSYEQYF.

The genes are TRBV20-1 and TRBJ2-5; 11 nucleotides line up with TRBD2. Per the germline V gene, CDR1 is DFQATT and CDR2 is SNEGSKA (reference sequence). With V trimmed by 5 bases and J by 1 base, 3 bases remained unmatched. This CDR3 contains 14 residues. CDR3 amino acids: CSAAGLAAQETQYF. The CDR3 DNA reads as TGCAGTGCTGCGGGACTAGCGGCCCAAGAGACCCAGTACTTC.

This sequence joins TRBV14 and TRBJ2-1, with 12 bases identical to TRBD1. The CDR3 totals 16 residues. Germline V gives CDR1 SGHDN, CDR2 FVKESK. J gave up 10 bases and V 4 bases, and 11 bases lay outside the gene matches. In DNA, the CDR3 is TGTGCCAGCAGCCCCCTGTCGGGGACAGGGGGCGGCGAGCAGTTCTTC. Amino acids: CASSPLSGTGGGEQFF.